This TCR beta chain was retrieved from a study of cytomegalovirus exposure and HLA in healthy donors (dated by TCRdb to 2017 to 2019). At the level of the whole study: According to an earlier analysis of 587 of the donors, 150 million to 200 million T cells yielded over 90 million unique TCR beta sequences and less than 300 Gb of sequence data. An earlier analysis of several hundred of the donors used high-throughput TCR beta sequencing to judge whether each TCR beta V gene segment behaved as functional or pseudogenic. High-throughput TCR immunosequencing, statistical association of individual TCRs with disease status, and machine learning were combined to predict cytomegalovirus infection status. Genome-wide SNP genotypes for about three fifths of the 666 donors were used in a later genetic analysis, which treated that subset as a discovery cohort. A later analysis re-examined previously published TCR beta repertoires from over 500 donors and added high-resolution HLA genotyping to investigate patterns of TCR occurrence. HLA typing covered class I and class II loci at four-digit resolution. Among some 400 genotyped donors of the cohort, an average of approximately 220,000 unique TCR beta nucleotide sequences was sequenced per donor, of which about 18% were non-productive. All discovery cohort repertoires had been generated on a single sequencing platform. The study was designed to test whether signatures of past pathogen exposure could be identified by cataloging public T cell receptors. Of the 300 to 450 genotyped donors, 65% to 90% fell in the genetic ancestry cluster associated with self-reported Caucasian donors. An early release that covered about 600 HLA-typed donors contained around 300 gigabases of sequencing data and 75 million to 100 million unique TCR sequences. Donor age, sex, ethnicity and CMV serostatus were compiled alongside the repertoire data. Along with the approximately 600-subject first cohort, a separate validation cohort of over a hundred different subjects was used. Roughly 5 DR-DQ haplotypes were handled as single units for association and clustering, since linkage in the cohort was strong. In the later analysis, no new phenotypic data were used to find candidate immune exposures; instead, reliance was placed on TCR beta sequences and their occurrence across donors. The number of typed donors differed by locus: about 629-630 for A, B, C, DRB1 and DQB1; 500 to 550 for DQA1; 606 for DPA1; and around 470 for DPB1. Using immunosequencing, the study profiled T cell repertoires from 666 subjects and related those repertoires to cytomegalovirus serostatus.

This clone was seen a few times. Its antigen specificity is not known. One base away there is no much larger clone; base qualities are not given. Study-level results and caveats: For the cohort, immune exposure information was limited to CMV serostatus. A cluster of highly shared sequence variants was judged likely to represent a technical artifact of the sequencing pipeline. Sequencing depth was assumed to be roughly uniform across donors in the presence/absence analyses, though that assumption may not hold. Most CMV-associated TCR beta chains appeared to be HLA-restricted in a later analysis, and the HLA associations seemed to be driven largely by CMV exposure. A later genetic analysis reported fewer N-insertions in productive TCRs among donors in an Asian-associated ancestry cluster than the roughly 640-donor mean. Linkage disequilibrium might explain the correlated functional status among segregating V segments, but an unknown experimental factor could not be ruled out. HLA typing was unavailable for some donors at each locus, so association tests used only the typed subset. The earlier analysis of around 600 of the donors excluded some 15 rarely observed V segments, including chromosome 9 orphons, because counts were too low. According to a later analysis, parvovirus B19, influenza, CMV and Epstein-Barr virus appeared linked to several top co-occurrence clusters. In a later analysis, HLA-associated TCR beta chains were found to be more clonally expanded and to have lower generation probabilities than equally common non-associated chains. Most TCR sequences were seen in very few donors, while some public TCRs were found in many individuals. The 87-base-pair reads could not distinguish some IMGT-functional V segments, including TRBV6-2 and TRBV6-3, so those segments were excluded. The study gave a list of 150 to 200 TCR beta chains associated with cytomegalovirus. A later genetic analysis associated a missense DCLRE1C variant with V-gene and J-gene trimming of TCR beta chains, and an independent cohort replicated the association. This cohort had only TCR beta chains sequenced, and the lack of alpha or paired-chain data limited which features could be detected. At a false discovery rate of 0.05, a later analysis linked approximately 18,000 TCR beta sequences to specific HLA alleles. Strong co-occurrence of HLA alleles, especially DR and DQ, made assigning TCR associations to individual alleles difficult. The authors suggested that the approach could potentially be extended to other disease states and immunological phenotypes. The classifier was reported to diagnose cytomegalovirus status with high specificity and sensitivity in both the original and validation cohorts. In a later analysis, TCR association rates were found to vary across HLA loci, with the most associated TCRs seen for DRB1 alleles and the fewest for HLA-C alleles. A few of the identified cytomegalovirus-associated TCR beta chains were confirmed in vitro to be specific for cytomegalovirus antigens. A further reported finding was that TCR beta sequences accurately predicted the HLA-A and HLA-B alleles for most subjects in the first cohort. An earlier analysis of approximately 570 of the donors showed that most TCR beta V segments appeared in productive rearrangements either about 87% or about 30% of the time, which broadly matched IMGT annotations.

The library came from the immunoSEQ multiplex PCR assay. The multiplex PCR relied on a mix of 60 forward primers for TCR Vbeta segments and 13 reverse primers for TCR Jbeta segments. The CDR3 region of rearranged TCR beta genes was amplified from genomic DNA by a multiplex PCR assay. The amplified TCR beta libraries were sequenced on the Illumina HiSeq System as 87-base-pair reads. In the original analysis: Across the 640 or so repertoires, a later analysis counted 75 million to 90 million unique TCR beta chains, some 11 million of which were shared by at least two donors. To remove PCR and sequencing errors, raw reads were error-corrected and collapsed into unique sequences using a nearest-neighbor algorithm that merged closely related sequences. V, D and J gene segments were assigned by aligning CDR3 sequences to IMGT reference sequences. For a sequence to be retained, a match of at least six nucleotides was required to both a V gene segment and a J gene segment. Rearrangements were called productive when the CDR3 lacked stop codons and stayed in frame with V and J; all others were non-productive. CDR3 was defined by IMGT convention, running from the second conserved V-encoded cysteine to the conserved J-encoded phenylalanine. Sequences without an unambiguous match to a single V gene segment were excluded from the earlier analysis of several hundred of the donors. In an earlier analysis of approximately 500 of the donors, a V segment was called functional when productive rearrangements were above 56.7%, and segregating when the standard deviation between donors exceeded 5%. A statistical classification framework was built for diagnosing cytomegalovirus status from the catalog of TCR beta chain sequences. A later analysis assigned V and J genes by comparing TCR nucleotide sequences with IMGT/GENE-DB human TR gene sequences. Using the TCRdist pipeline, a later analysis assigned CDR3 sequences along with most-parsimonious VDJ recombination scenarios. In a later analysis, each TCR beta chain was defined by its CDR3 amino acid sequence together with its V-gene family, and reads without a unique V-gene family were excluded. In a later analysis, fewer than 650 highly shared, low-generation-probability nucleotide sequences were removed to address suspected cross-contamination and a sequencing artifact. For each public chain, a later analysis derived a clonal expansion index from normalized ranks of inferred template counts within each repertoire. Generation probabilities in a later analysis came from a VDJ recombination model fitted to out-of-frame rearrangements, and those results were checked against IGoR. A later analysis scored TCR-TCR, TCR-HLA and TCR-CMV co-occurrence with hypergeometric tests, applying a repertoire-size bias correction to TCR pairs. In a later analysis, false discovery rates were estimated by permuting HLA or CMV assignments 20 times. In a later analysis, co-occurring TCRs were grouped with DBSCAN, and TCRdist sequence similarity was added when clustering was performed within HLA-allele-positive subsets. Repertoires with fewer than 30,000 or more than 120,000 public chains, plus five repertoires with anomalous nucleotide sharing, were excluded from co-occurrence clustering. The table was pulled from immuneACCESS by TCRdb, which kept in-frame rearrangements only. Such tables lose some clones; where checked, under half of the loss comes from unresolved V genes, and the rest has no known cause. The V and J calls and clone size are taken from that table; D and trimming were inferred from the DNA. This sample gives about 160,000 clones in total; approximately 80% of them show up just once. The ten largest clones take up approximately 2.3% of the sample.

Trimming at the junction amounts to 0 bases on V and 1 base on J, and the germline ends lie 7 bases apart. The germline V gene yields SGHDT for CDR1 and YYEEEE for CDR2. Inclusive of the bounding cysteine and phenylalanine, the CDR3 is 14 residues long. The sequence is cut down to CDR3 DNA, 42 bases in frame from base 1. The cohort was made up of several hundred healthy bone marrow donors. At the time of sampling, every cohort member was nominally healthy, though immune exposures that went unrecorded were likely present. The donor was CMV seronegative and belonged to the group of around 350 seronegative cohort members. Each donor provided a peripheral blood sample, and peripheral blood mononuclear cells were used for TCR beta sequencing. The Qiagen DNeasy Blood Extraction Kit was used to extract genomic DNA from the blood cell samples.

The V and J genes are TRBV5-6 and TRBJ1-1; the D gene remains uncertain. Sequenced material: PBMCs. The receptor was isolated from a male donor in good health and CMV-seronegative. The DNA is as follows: TGTGCCAGCAGCTTGGTATCCGGGAACACTGAAGCTTTCTTT. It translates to CASSLVSGNTEAFF.